Detailed here is one TCR beta chain. The data belong to a study of T cells of healthy individuals. TCRdb reprocessed the 5' RACE reads via MiXCR and lists one record per CDR3 protein. The table shows around 63,000 distinct CDR3 sequences, with about a sixth occurring only once. V was shortened by 1 base and J by 4 bases, with 14 bases between the two germline ends. The CDR3 runs to 15 residues. Germline V gene data show CDR1 as DFQATT and CDR2 as SNEGSKA (reference sequence). The V gene is TRBV20-1, the J gene TRBJ1-5, with D perhaps TRBD1 (5 bases). This TCR was recovered from a human donor in good health. The CDR3 nucleotides are TGCAGTGCTAGAGTAGCCGGGGGGACGAATCAGCCCCAGCATTTT. It encodes CSARVAGGTNQPQHF.